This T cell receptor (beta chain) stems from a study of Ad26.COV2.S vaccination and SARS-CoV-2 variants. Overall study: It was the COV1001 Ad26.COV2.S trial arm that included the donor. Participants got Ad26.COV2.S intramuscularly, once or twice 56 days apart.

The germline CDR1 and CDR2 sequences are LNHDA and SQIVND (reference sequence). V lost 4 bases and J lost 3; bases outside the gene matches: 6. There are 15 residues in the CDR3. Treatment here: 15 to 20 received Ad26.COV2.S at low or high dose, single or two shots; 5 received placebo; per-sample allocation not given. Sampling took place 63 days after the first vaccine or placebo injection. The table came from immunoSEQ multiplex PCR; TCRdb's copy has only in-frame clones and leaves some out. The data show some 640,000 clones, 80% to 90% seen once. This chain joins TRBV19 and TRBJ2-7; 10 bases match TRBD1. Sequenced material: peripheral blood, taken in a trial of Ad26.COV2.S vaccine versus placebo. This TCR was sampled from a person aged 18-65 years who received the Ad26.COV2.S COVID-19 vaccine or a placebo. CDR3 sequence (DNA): TGTGCCAGTAGTACGCGGGACAGGGGAGGCTACGAGCAGTACTTC. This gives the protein CASSTRDRGGYEQYF.